These 22 T cell receptor beta chains were sequenced from one sample in a study of glioma-infiltrating T cells. Using RNA template, CDR3s of TCR alpha and beta were amplified with iRepertoire arm-PCR. TCRdb re-analysed the multiplex PCR reads in MiXCR, keeping a single row per CDR3 protein. The table shows 150,000 or so distinct CDR3 sequences, with 30% to 40% occurring only once. The specimen sequenced was glioma tissue, nonneoplastic brain tissue, or PBMCs (not recorded which). The receptors stem from a human donor with low-grade glioma or glioblastoma, undergoing nonglioma brain surgery, or in good health (not recorded which).

The V and J genes are TRBV7-8 and TRBJ2-7; TRBD2 matches 11 bases. Trimming took 5 bases from V and 2 from J; bases not matched to a gene: 5. The CDR3 spans 15 residues. CDR1 and CDR2 from the germline V gene are SGHVS and FQNEAQ. DNA of the CDR3: TGTGCCAGCAGCCAGGGACTAGCGGTCCCCTACGAGCAGTACTTC. It codes for CASSQGLAVPYEQYF.

In this sample, this clonotype turned up a few times. This chain links TRBV2 with TRBJ1-6, with D perhaps matching TRBD1 (5 bases). This CDR3 has 14 amino acids. V lost 7 bases and J 6 bases, leaving 13 bases between the germline ends. Germline lookup yields CDR1 SNHLY and CDR2 FYNNEI. The CDR3 here is CASTAGSVNSPLHF. The DNA for the CDR3 is TGTGCCAGCACGGCAGGGTCCGTTAATTCACCCCTCCACTTT.

Points on this clonotype: One end of the junction fails to match germline, which may point to a read error. The chain joins TRBV27 to TRBJ2-3; a possible D gene is TRBD2 (5 bases). This CDR3 contains 17 residues. Germline CDR1 MNHEY, CDR2 SMNVEV (reference sequence). CDR3 bases: TGTGCCAGCAGTTTAGGTCCGGGATCTTTGGCAGAAGATACGAAGTATTTT. Amino acid sequence: CASSLGPGSLAEDTKYF.

The chain joins TRBV28 to TRBJ2-7, with 7 bases lining up with TRBD1. Germline-derived CDR1 and CDR2 are MDHEN and SYDVKM. The V and J ends lost 7 bases and 0 bases, in that order; junction bases with no gene match: 12. This CDR3 is built from 16 residues. CDR3 loop: CASKKPGQPLSYEQYF. The CDR3, as DNA: TGTGCCAGCAAAAAACCGGGACAGCCACTCTCCTACGAGCAGTACTTC.

The V gene is TRBV19, the J gene TRBJ1-1, with D unresolved. This CDR3 spans 14 amino acids. Germline V gives CDR1 LNHDA, CDR2 SQIVND (reference sequence). V lost 2 bases and J 0 bases, leaving 7 bases between the germline ends. This chain's CDR3 is CASSISNMNTEAFF. CDR3 bases: TGTGCCAGTAGTATAAGCAACATGAACACTGAAGCTTTCTTT. Full variable domain (missing parts from reference TRBV19 and TRBJ1-1): DGGITQSPKYLFRKEGQNVTLSCEQNLNHDAMYWYRQDPGQGLRLIYYSQIVNDFQKGDIAEGYSVSREKKESFPLTVTSAQKNPTAFYLCASSISNMNTEAFFGQGTRLTVV.

This clonotype occurred a few times. The chain links TRBV7-9 to TRBJ2-5; 8 positions match TRBD1. Trimming removed 5 bases from V and 4 bases from J; junction bases left unmatched: 6. Germline values: CDR1 SEHNR, CDR2 FQNEAQ (reference sequence). The CDR3 contains 14 residues. CDR3 DNA sequence: TGTGCCAGCAGCCCGGGACAGGTCATAGAGACCCAGTACTTC. Its translation: CASSPGQVIETQYF.

This clonotype was detected a few times. The gene calls are TRBV2 and TRBJ2-7, with TRBD1 identical over 12 bases. The CDR3 runs to 13 residues. V lost 3 bases, J lost 8 bases, and 2 bases stayed unmatched. Germline-derived CDR1 and CDR2 are SNHLY and FYNNEI. As DNA, the CDR3 is TGTGCCAGCAGTGAGGGACAGGGGGCCCAGCAGTACTTC. This gives the protein CASSEGQGAQQYF.

This clonotype is a singleton in its sample. Written as DNA, the CDR3 is TGCGCCAGCAGCTCAACGCTTGATCAGCCCCAGCATTTT. Residues: CASSSTLDQPQHF. The chain uses TRBV5-1 and TRBJ1-5, with unresolved D. Germline V CDR1 and CDR2: SGHRS, YFSETQ. The CDR3 is made up of 13 amino acids. Trimming cost V 3 bases and J 5 bases, with 9 bases left between them.

This chain uses TRBV3-1 with TRBJ2-6; D not resolved. Germline V CDR1 and CDR2: LGHDT, YNNKEL (reference sequence). The V and J ends lost 5 bases and 3 bases respectively, with 11 bases between them. The CDR3 has 15 residues. The CDR3 spells CASSNSIGGANVLTF. In DNA form, the CDR3 reads TGTGCCAGCAGCAATTCCATAGGTGGGGCCAACGTCCTGACTTTC.

This chain uses TRBV7-3 with TRBJ2-7, with a tentative D call TRBD1 (5 bases). The V end lost 0 bases, the J end lost 3 bases, and 6 bases lay between the germline ends. This CDR3 has 13 amino acids. Germline assignment: CDR1 SGHTA and CDR2 FQGTGA. The CDR3 loop reads CASSLTQGYEQYF. Here the CDR3 DNA reads TGTGCCAGCAGCTTAACTCAGGGCTACGAGCAGTACTTC. The full variable domain, in which reference TRBV7-3 and TRBJ2-7 provide the parts outside the CDR3, is GAGVSQTPSNKVTEKGKYVELRCDPISGHTALYWYRQSLGQGPEFLIYFQGTGAADDSGLPNDRFFAVRPEGSVSTLKIQRTERGDSAVYLCASSLTQGYEQYFGPGTRLTVT.

The chain recombines TRBV2 with TRBJ2-4; 8 bases align to TRBD2. The germline V gene has CDR1 SNHLY and CDR2 FYNNEI. Germline trimming cut 5 bases from V and 6 bases from J; bases unmatched to any gene: 3. The length of the CDR3 is 13 residues. CDR3 bases: TGTGCCAGCAGTCCCCGGGGGGGAAACATTCAGTACTTC. Its protein product is CASSPRGGNIQYF. Using reference TRBV2 and TRBJ2-4 for the parts outside the CDR3, the full variable domain is EPEVTQTPSHQVTQMGQEVILRCVPISNHLYFYWYRQILGQKVEFLVSFYNNEISEKSEIFDDQFSVERPDGSNFTLKIRSTKLEDSAMYFCASSPRGGNIQYFGAGTRLSVL.

This clonotype was seen just once. This chain joins TRBV5-1 and TRBJ1-2; D is possibly TRBD1 (6 bases). This CDR3 has 15 residues. V lost 0 bases, J lost 0 bases, and 9 bases lay in between. The germline CDR1 and CDR2 sequences are SGHRS and YFSETQ. DNA of the CDR3: TGCGCCAGCAGCTTGGTAGGGGGAACTAACTATGGCTACACCTTC. It specifies CASSLVGGTNYGYTF.

This clonotype was seen more than once but under ten times. The V and J genes are TRBV6-6 and TRBJ1-5; unclear D gene. The CDR3 covers 14 residues. The ends were cut back, 2 bases at V and 5 bases at J, with 10 bases in the middle. Germline CDR1 reads MNHNY; CDR2 reads SVGAGI (reference sequence). The CDR3 region is CASSYPGRDQPQHF. The CDR3 nucleotides are TGTGCCAGCAGTTACCCGGGGAGGGATCAGCCCCAGCATTTT.

The table lists this clonotype with a few counts. The chain employs TRBV28 and TRBJ2-1; 11 bases match TRBD1. CDR3 length equals 16 residues. Germline trimming cut 6 bases from V and 3 bases from J; bases unmatched to any gene: 7. Germline V gene sequence: CDR1 MDHEN, CDR2 SYDVKM. Here the CDR3 DNA reads TGTGCCAGCAGAGAAACCGGGACAGGGGGCTACAATGAGCAGTTCTTC. Protein: CASRETGTGGYNEQFF.

The sample holds a few counts of this clonotype. V gene TRBV20-1 combines with J gene TRBJ2-7; 11 nucleotides align to TRBD2. In germline, CDR1 is DFQATT, CDR2 SNEGSKA (reference sequence). V lost 0 bases and J lost 9; bases outside the gene matches: 16. The CDR3 length is 17 residues. CDR3 nucleotide sequence: TGCAGTGCTAGAGATTCCCCCTTGACTAGCGGGGCGTTCGGGCAGTACTTC. Translated: CSARDSPLTSGAFGQYF.

This chain links TRBV20-1 with TRBJ1-5; D gene ambiguous. Trimming took 5 bases from V and 0 from J, leaving 8 bases between them. The CDR3 is made up of 13 amino acids. Germline assignment: CDR1 DFQATT and CDR2 SNEGSKA (reference sequence). The CDR3 region has the DNA TGCAGTGCTCCCCGGAATAGCAATCAGCCCCAGCATTTT. Translated, it gives CSAPRNSNQPQHF.

This clonotype was counted a few times. The genes are TRBV6-2 or TRBV6-3 and TRBJ2-7; 9 bases map to TRBD1. The ends lost 6 bases at V and 3 bases at J; junction bases unmatched: 6. CDR1 MNHEY and CDR2 SVGEGT come from the germline V gene. This CDR3 comprises 14 residues. The CDR3 nucleotides are TGTGCCAGCAGGACCTGGACAGGGGACTACGAGCAGTACTTC. This gives the protein CASRTWTGDYEQYF.

The genes are TRBV7-2 and TRBJ2-5; no definite D call. The V end was cut by 4 bases, the J end by 4 bases, with 10 bases between. This CDR3 is built from 13 residues. Germline CDR1 SGHTA, CDR2 FQGNSA. The CDR3 is CASSSTDGETQYF. The DNA for the CDR3 is TGTGCCAGCAGCTCGACGGACGGAGAGACCCAGTACTTC.

The chain has TRBV28 and TRBJ2-7; 11 nucleotides agree with TRBD2. The V gene end was trimmed by 3 bases and the J gene end by 0 bases; junction bases not matched to a gene: 7. This CDR3 has 17 residues. The germline V gene has CDR1 MDHEN and CDR2 SYDVKM. The CDR3 bases are TGTGCCAGCAGTTTTACCCTCACTAGCGGGAGCTCCTACGAGCAGTACTTC. Translating gives CASSFTLTSGSSYEQYF.

In this sample, this clonotype turned up many times. This chain connects TRBV6-2 or TRBV6-3 to TRBJ1-6; no clear D. The CDR3 consists of 16 residues. CDR1 is MNHEY and CDR2 is SVGEGT in the germline V gene. V lost 2 bases and J lost 9, with 17 bases in between. This chain's CDR3 is CASSYMSAGNGSPLHF. Here the CDR3 DNA reads TGTGCCAGCAGTTACATGTCGGCCGGCAATGGTTCACCCCTCCACTTT.

The chain is built from TRBV14 and TRBJ2-1; D possibly corresponds to TRBD1 (6 bases). In germline, CDR1 is SGHDN, CDR2 FVKESK. The CDR3 is 14 amino acids. Trimming removed 7 bases from V and 6 bases from J, with 16 bases in between. The CDR3 is CASNFKQGSNEQFF. CDR3 in DNA: TGTGCCAGCAACTTTAAACAGGGATCCAATGAGCAGTTCTTC.

This clonotype was seen more than once but under ten times. One end of the junction varies from germline; a read error may be responsible. The chain uses TRBV7-7 and TRBJ2-1, with 13 bases matching TRBD2. This CDR3 is 15 amino acids long. From germline, CDR1 is SSHAT and CDR2 FNYEAQ (reference sequence). The CDR3 loop reads CASSLGLAGVNEQFF. DNA for the CDR3: TGTGCTAGCAGCTTAGGACTAGCGGGAGTAAATGAGCAGTTCTTC.